What follows is one TCR beta chain and its context. The specificity of this receptor is unknown. No base qualities exist here, and no much larger clone lies one base off it. Trimming costs V 2 bases and J 0 bases, and their ends lie 11 bases apart. For CDR1 and CDR2, the germline V gene lists MNHNS and SASEGT. The CDR3 sequence holds 16 residues, the cysteine and phenylalanine included. Only the CDR3 part of the read is kept: 48 bases, read in frame from the first base. The CDR3 regions of human TCRbeta chains were subjected to immunosequencing. The paper's processing steps were these. TCRs in the repertoires were compared against a reference library of SARS-CoV-2-specific TCRs that had been generated with the MIRA antigen-specificity platform. Breadth was defined as the fraction of unique TCRs that were SARS-CoV-2-associated. Depth was defined as the fraction of total T cells that were SARS-CoV-2-associated. Each spike-specific TCR was assigned to its reactive spike region and to a CD4 or CD8 class using the MIRA data. Log10-transformed breadth and depth values were compared by one-way ANOVA with Sidak's multiple comparisons tests. The immuneACCESS repertoire file appears here via TCRdb, limited to in-frame rearrangements. These files lack a portion of the clones; in checked studies, under half of the deficit traces to unresolved V genes, and the cause of the others is not known. That table is the source of V, J and clone size, and D and trimming were worked out from the DNA. Recorded for this sample are just over 150,000 clones; more than 85% of them occurred a single time. Approximately 7% of the sample lies in the top ten.

This entry belongs to a study of T cell responses to AZD1222 COVID-19 vaccine (dated by TCRdb to the early 2020s). Turning to the overall study: TCR sequencing covered 233 trial participants: 200 to 220 given two doses of AZD1222 and 26 given two doses of MenACWY control vaccine. Enrollment into the trials was organized by age into subgroups of 18-55, 56-69 and 70-plus years, and those subgroups contained approximately 150, 30 and 60 TCR-sequenced participants, respectively.

Overall results and qualifications from the work: Vaccine-associated CD4 TCRs spanned the whole spike protein, with dominant responses in regions 160-218 and 743-854. Spike-specific TCR breadth and depth rose significantly after two AZD1222 doses compared with day 0 and with MenACWY recipients. Conclusions about previously exposed vaccinees were limited because only six AZD1222 recipients were SARS-CoV-2 seropositive at baseline. Because no day 14 peak-response samples were available, repertoires were characterized only after the peak T cell response. In the small 56-69-year group, the increase in depth fell short of significance, most likely because of low power. Nearly half of unique spike-specific TCRs reportedly recognized epitopes outside regions mutated in the B.1.351 and B.1.1.7 variants. Most participants were white British and females outnumbered males, and the authors suggested that clonal diversity may have been underestimated.

The time point label here, explained by the study, means: sample from adult after SARS-CoV-2 infection, after symptom onset. A couple of convalescent COVID-19 patients, sampled after symptom onset from adults with prior SARS-CoV-2 infection, were also TCR-sequenced for comparison. This chain joins TRBV6-1 to TRBJ1-5; perhaps TRBD1 is the D gene, with 5 bases matching. This specimen was peripheral blood, taken after recovery from COVID-19. The receptor's source is an adult who had recovered from COVID-19. Here the CDR3 is given as CASSERLGVSNQPQHF. The nucleotide sequence is given as TGTGCCAGCAGTGAAAGGTTGGGGGTTAGCAATCAGCCCCAGCATTTT.